This is a list of T cell receptor beta chains from one sample in a study of Graves' ophthalmopathy and Graves' hyperthyroidism. From the multiplex PCR reads, TCRdb called clonotypes with MiXCR, one entry per CDR3 protein. Here the sample spans 300,000 to 400,000 distinct CDR3 sequences, 15% to 20% being singletons. Sample: peripheral blood. The receptors stem from an adult man with Graves' ophthalmopathy. Each CDR3 is given without its conserved first and last residue. A D gene is named only where the DNA matches it firmly.

CDR3: ASRRTGSNTEAF
V: TRBV6-5
D: .
J: TRBJ1-1
length: 12

CDR3: ASRKSGVYEQY
V: TRBV3-1
D: .
J: TRBJ2-7
length: 11

CDR3: ASSWGQGVSYEQY
V: TRBV5-1
D: TRBD1
J: TRBJ2-7
length: 13

CDR3: ASSTGQFQETQY
V: TRBV5-1
D: .
J: TRBJ2-5
length: 12

CDR3: ASRSRDNGHKETQY
V: TRBV13
D: .
J: TRBJ2-5
length: 14

CDR3: ASSLTGTWGYT
V: TRBV27
D: .
J: TRBJ1-2
length: 11

CDR3: AWGQGRANVLT
V: TRBV30
D: TRBD1
J: TRBJ2-6
length: 11

CDR3: ASSFAPNRYGYT
V: TRBV28
D: .
J: TRBJ1-2
length: 12

CDR3: SARAGTGFQH
V: TRBV20-1
D: TRBD1
J: TRBJ1-5
length: 10

CDR3: ASSLAWRGSYEQY
V: TRBV7-2
D: .
J: TRBJ2-7
length: 13

CDR3: SAINQGSRYGYT
V: TRBV20-1
D: .
J: TRBJ1-2
length: 12

CDR3: AWTRDRATNTEAF
V: TRBV30
D: TRBD1
J: TRBJ1-1
length: 13

CDR3: ASTRTSGGQETQY
V: TRBV27
D: TRBD2
J: TRBJ2-5
length: 13

CDR3: SVEFWGIPT
V: TRBV29-1
D: .
J: TRBJ1-2
length: 9

CDR3: SANDDSSYEQY
V: TRBV20-1
D: .
J: TRBJ2-7
length: 11

CDR3: ASSASGEPGTYEQY
V: TRBV9
D: .
J: TRBJ2-7
length: 14

CDR3: ASSHLTSGNYEQY
V: TRBV4-1
D: TRBD2
J: TRBJ2-7
length: 13

CDR3: ASSRTGTGGNYGYT
V: TRBV7-9
D: TRBD1
J: TRBJ1-2
length: 14

CDR3: ASSMSGRAGLAGEETQY
V: TRBV5-1
D: TRBD2
J: TRBJ2-5
length: 17

CDR3: SVGGNGYT
V: TRBV29-1
D: .
J: TRBJ1-2
length: 8

CDR3: ASSQTTAYQPQH
V: TRBV7-2
D: .
J: TRBJ1-5
length: 12

CDR3: ASPPAGQGHYGYT
V: TRBV18
D: TRBD1
J: TRBJ1-2
length: 13

CDR3: ASSLGTASYEQY
V: TRBV7-2
D: .
J: TRBJ2-7
length: 12

CDR3: ASSPWTSQETQY
V: TRBV5-6
D: TRBD2
J: TRBJ2-5
length: 12

CDR3: ASSQEGATERFA
V: TRBV4-2
D: .
J: TRBJ1-2
length: 12

CDR3: ASNPIRDTSPGETQY
V: TRBV28
D: .
J: TRBJ2-5
length: 15

CDR3: ASSVDRYRQETQY
V: TRBV6-1
D: TRBD1
J: TRBJ2-5
length: 13

CDR3: SASRGSLNTEAF
V: TRBV20-1
D: .
J: TRBJ1-1
length: 12

CDR3: ASSLNRGPGNTIY
V: TRBV28
D: TRBD1
J: TRBJ1-3
length: 13

CDR3: ASSTRGSGELF
V: TRBV11-1
D: .
J: TRBJ2-2
length: 11

CDR3: ASSTPQGQETQY
V: TRBV7-2
D: TRBD1
J: TRBJ2-5
length: 12

CDR3: ASSYSRTGDFQPQH
V: TRBV6-2/TRBV6-3
D: TRBD1
J: TRBJ1-5
length: 14

CDR3: ASRVAGYEQY
V: TRBV28
D: .
J: TRBJ2-7
length: 10

CDR3: ATSNSRVGYTEAF
V: TRBV15
D: .
J: TRBJ1-1
length: 13

CDR3: ASSISLATTNYGYT
V: TRBV12-3/TRBV12-4
D: .
J: TRBJ1-2
length: 14

CDR3: AISPQVAAMNTEAF
V: TRBV18
D: .
J: TRBJ1-1
length: 14

CDR3: ASSPNDRANQPQH
V: TRBV19
D: TRBD1
J: TRBJ1-5
length: 13

CDR3: SARDEGTGELF
V: TRBV20-1
D: .
J: TRBJ2-2
length: 11

CDR3: ASSPAGTIVETQY
V: TRBV14
D: TRBD2
J: TRBJ2-5
length: 13

CDR3: ASGGTDRYGYT
V: TRBV3-1
D: TRBD1
J: TRBJ1-2
length: 11

CDR3: SARVAGYT
V: TRBV20-1
D: .
J: TRBJ1-2
length: 8

CDR3: ASSQVGLETQY
V: TRBV4-2
D: .
J: TRBJ2-5
length: 11

CDR3: ASNPGTGRGYT
V: TRBV12-3/TRBV12-4
D: TRBD1
J: TRBJ1-2
length: 11